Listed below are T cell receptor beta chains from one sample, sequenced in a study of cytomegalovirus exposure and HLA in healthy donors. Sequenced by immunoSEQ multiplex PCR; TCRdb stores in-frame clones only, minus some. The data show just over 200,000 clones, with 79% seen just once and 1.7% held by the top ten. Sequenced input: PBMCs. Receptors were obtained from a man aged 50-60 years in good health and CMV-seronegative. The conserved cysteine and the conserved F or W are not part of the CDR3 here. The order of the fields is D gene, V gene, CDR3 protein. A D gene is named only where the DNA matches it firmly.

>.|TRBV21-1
ASEGGGLGTEAF
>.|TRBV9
ASSVEGGEPKVPQH
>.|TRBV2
ASSLQETQY
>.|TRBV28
ASPPRSNWNTEAF
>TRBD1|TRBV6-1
ASSERDSQAF
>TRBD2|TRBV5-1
ASSSGLAVQETQY
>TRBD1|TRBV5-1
ASSPGTAGHQPQH
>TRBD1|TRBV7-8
ASSLRDRGSEQY
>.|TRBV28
ASTHGTTYEQY
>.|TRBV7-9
ASSLAGGVNEQF
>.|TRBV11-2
ASSLASGNTIY
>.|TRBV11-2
ASRERIQGNEQY
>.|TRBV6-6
ASSYSSEYEQY
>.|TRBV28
ASSRQATANTEAF
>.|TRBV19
ASRSWGRGNEQY
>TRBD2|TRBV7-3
ASSLLSELAGDFVEQY
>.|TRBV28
ASSLASGASYEQY
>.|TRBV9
ASSVIADEQF
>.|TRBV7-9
ASSLEGTEDTQY
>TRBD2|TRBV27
AIQRGRFFPLAKNIQY
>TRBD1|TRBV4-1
ASSQGQVIPKPQH
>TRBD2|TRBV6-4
ASSDSPAGGTYEQY
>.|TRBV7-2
ASSLGWQGNTEAF
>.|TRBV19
ASSSLGSGNTGELF
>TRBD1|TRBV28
ASRRDRSYEQY
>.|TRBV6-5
ASSYGAGTDTQY
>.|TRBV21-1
ASSREGADSYNEQF
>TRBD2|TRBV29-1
SAEGLAGGRDTQY
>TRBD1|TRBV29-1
SVDTRDRLSYGYT
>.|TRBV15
ATSRVETGRTNYGYT
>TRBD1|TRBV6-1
AQDRGQANEKLF
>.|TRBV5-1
ASSSRTGGGNTIY
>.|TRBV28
ASSPQTESDEQF
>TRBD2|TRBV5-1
ASSQLTSISETQY
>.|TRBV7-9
ASSLYQGPNTEAF